This is a list of T cell receptor beta chains from one sample in a study of T cell changes during pregnancy in multiple sclerosis. The table came from immunoSEQ multiplex PCR; TCRdb's copy has only in-frame clones and leaves some out. This sample has tens of thousands of clones; approximately 93% occur once, and the top ten carry approximately 1.7%. This material consisted of peripheral blood, taken after pregnancy. Receptors were obtained from a female donor with multiple sclerosis, enrolled in a pregnancy study. Both conserved end residues are part of each CDR3. Each record gives: CDR3 length, D gene, V gene, J gene, clone size, CDR3 protein, CDR3 DNA. D genes are given only for firm matches. Not every row has a clone size; where given, it reads once, few, many or a size class.

17	TRBD1	TRBV28	TRBJ2-6	few	CASSLFRGSSGANVLTF	TGTGCCAGCAGTTTGTTCAGGGGGAGCTCTGGGGCCAACGTCCTGACTTTC
16	TRBD2	TRBV5-1	TRBJ2-1	.	CASSSGKLAGEGEQFF	TGCGCCAGCAGCTCTGGCAAGCTAGCGGGAGAAGGGGAGCAGTTCTTC
16	TRBD1	TRBV11-1	TRBJ2-7	once	CASSKATGTGAYEQYF	TGTGCCAGCAGCAAAGCCACCGGGACAGGGGCCTACGAGCAGTACTTC
13	.	TRBV28	TRBJ1-1	.	CASSPGGQRIAFF	TGTGCCAGCAGTCCCGGAGGACAGCGGATTGCTTTCTTT
13	.	TRBV29-1	TRBJ1-4	.	CSVGLSANEKLFF	TGCAGCGTTGGTCTGTCGGCTAATGAAAAACTGTTTTTT
16	TRBD2	TRBV9	TRBJ2-1	.	CASSVEGEREAGEQFF	TGTGCCAGCAGCGTAGAGGGTGAGCGGGAGGCGGGAGAGCAGTTCTTC
14	TRBD2	TRBV5-1	TRBJ2-5	.	CASSLGHGRETQYF	TGCGCCAGCAGCTTGGGTCACGGGAGGGAGACCCAGTACTTC
14	.	TRBV7-2	TRBJ2-3	.	CASSLVPGGDTQYF	TGTGCCAGCAGCTTAGTACCTGGAGGAGATACGCAGTATTTT
14	.	TRBV5-4	TRBJ2-2	.	CASSLAGGTGELFF	TGTGCCAGCAGCTTGGCAGGGGGGACCGGGGAGCTGTTTTTT
15	.	TRBV28	TRBJ1-4	.	CASSLYGSSNEKLFF	TGTGCCAGCAGTTTATACGGGTCTAGTAATGAAAAACTGTTTTTT
15	TRBD1	TRBV4-3	TRBJ2-2	.	CASSEDRGLTGELFF	TGCGCCAGCAGCGAAGACAGGGGGCTCACCGGGGAGCTGTTTTTT
16	.	TRBV4-2	TRBJ2-2	.	CASSQAQGRDTGELFF	TGTGCCAGCAGCCAAGCCCAGGGCAGGGACACCGGGGAGCTGTTTTTT
16	TRBD2	TRBV9	TRBJ2-3	.	CASSVGTSYYADTQYF	TGTGCCAGCAGCGTAGGGACTAGCTACTACGCAGATACGCAGTATTTT
15	TRBD2	TRBV6-9	TRBJ2-7	.	CASSSRTSGRVEQYF	TGTGCCAGCAGTTCCAGGACTAGCGGGAGAGTCGAGCAGTACTTC
16	TRBD1	TRBV2	TRBJ1-2	.	CASSAGGTGFSYGYTF	TGTGCCAGCAGTGCGGGCGGGACAGGGTTCAGCTATGGCTACACCTTC
16	TRBD2	TRBV5-6	TRBJ2-7	.	CASSLGPSGGPYEQYF	TGTGCCAGCAGCTTGGGTCCTAGCGGGGGTCCCTACGAGCAGTACTTC